One sample yielded the 21 T cell receptor beta chains listed below, sequenced in a study of OX40 agonist ivuxolimab in advanced cancers. Assay: immunoSEQ multiplex PCR; the TCRdb copy retains only in-frame clones and omits some. The table includes 63,000 or so clones, about 82% detected once. Source: CD4+ or CD8+ T cells sorted from blood, taken in a trial of the OX40 agonist ivuxolimab. Every receptor here comes from an adult with an advanced solid tumor such as melanoma, head and neck, liver or kidney cancer.

This sequence joins TRBV15 and TRBJ2-1, with 11 bases aligning to TRBD2. The trim removed 3 bases at V and 0 bases at J, leaving 13 bases unmatched. The CDR3 is 20 residues long. CDR1 is LNHNV and CDR2 is YYDKDF in the germline V gene (reference sequence). The DNA of the CDR3 is TGTGCCACCAGCAGCGGGCAGCCCGGACTAGCGGGCGACTCCTACAATGAGCAGTTCTTC. It is translated as CATSSGQPGLAGDSYNEQFF.

The V and J genes are TRBV6-5 and TRBJ2-5; the D call may be TRBD1 or TRBD2 (5 bases each). Trimming removed 0 bases at V and 4 bases at J, with 15 bases between. The germline gives CDR1 MNHEY, CDR2 SVGAGI. This CDR3 region has 16 residues. CDR3 region: CASSYSTGAGGETQYF. DNA of the CDR3: TGTGCCAGCAGTTACTCCACCGGGGCTGGAGGAGAGACCCAGTACTTC.

The chain is built from TRBV7-9 and TRBJ2-7; TRBD2 is a possible D gene (6 bases). Between the trimmed V and J ends, which lost 5 bases and 4 bases, there was a span of 15 bases. Per germline, CDR1 SEHNR and CDR2 FQNEAQ (reference sequence). The CDR3 spans 14 residues. The CDR3 sequence: CASSPRTEGYEQYF. The CDR3 bases are TGTGCCAGCAGCCCACGGACGGAGGGGTACGAGCAGTACTTC. Full variable domain (rest looked up from reference TRBV7-9 and TRBJ2-7): DTGVSQNPRHKITKRGQNVTFRCDPISEHNRLYWYRQTLGQGPEFLTYFQNEAQLEKSRLLSDRFSAERPKGSFSTLEIQRTEQGDSAMYLCASSPRTEGYEQYFGPGTRLTVT.

This clone was seen a few times. This sequence joins TRBV5-1 and TRBJ2-7; no reliable D call. Germline V gene lookup returns CDR1 SGHRS and CDR2 YFSETQ. V lost 4 bases, J lost 0 bases, and 11 bases lay in between. The CDR3 totals 14 residues. The CDR3 sequence is CASSVRVSSYEQYF. DNA of the CDR3: TGCGCCAGCAGCGTTAGGGTCTCCTCCTACGAGCAGTACTTC.

The rearrangement joins TRBV5-4 to TRBJ2-2; maybe TRBD1 (5 bases). Germline CDR1 reads SGHNT; CDR2 reads YYREEE (reference sequence). V was trimmed by 3 bases and J by 5 bases, leaving 17 bases between them. This CDR3 has 16 residues. The DNA of the CDR3 is TGTGCCAGCAGCTCGCCGGCCCTCAGGGCGACCGGGGAGCTGTTTTTT. Protein: CASSSPALRATGELFF.

This clone was detected only a few times. The chain couples TRBV7-9 to TRBJ1-2; TRBD1 might be the D (6 bases). CDR1 and CDR2 (germline): SEHNR, FQNEAQ (reference sequence). The length of the CDR3 is 13 residues. The V end lost 8 bases, the J end lost 4 bases, and 14 bases lay between the germline ends. This CDR3 is CASEKQGSYGYTF. DNA for the CDR3: TGTGCCAGCGAAAAACAGGGTAGCTATGGCTACACCTTC.

This sequence joins TRBV7-9 and TRBJ1-5; 8 bases are a match to TRBD1. Germline CDR1 is SEHNR and CDR2 is FQNEAQ (reference sequence). After removal of 5 bases from V and 4 bases from J, the junction contained 10 bases not matched to a gene. The CDR3 runs 16 residues. Written as DNA, the CDR3 is TGTGCCAGCAGCCCGACAGGGGAAGGTGGAAATCAGCCCCAGCATTTT. The encoded protein is CASSPTGEGGNQPQHF.

V gene TRBV6-1 combines with J gene TRBJ2-3, with D uncertain. The CDR3 totals 15 residues. V lost 6 bases and J 6 bases, leaving 19 bases between the germline ends. The V gene's germline CDR1 is MNHNS and CDR2 SASEGT. The CDR3 nucleotides read TGTGCCAGCAGCGCCTCCGGAAAGGGAAAGGATACGCAGTATTTT. Translation gives CASSASGKGKDTQYF.

The CDR3 DNA sequence: TGCAGCGTCGACCACGGAGGCCTGAGGGAGACCCAGTACTTC. Its translation: CSVDHGGLRETQYF. The chain uses TRBV29-1 and TRBJ2-5; D is possibly TRBD2 (5 bases). The CDR3 contains 14 residues. In germline, CDR1 is SQVTM, CDR2 ANQGSEA. The V gene lost 6 bases and the J gene lost 5 bases, with 19 bases spanning the gap.

The J gene is TRBJ2-7, the V gene TRBV27; 12 bases match TRBD1. V was pared by 1 base and J by 7 bases, with 5 bases of the junction left unmatched. The CDR3 has 15 residues. Germline values: CDR1 MNHEY, CDR2 SMNVEV (reference sequence). CDR3 coding DNA: TGTGCCAGCAGTTTATTGGGACAGGGGGCCCGGGAGCAGTACTTC. Protein sequence: CASSLLGQGAREQYF.

In DNA, the CDR3 is TGTGCCAGCAGCCTGATAAAAGACAGGGCGGGTCAGCCCCAGCATTTT. Translating it yields CASSLIKDRAGQPQHF. The rearrangement links TRBV5-5 to TRBJ1-5; 7 bases line up with TRBD1. Germline loops: CDR1 SGHKS, CDR2 YYEKEE (reference sequence). CDR3 size: 16 residues. Trimming cost V 4 bases and J 6 bases; bases outside gene matches: 13.

This clone was counted between two and nine times. V gene TRBV11-3 combines with J gene TRBJ2-2, with 11 bases lining up with TRBD1. The V and J ends lost 1 base and 4 bases, in that order; junction bases with no gene match: 8. CDR1 is SGHNT, CDR2 YENEEA, per germline. CDR3 length equals 18 residues. CDR3 nucleotides: TGTGCCAGCAGCTTAGTTTACCCTGGACAGGGGGCCACCGGGGAGCTGTTTTTT. It yields the protein CASSLVYPGQGATGELFF.

A few counts support this clone. V usage is TRBV5-4 and J usage is TRBJ2-7, with TRBD2 as a possible D gene (6 bases). Germline V gives CDR1 SGHNT, CDR2 YYREEE (reference sequence). Trimming pared 0 bases from V and 4 bases from J, leaving 8 bases between. The CDR3 extends over 13 amino acids. The CDR3 protein is CASSLDRGYEQYF. Here the CDR3 DNA reads TGTGCCAGCAGCTTGGACCGGGGGTACGAGCAGTACTTC.

The chain links TRBV7-9 to TRBJ2-4; a possible D gene is TRBD2 (5 bases). The CDR3 is 15 amino acids. Germline lookup yields CDR1 SEHNR and CDR2 FQNEAQ (reference sequence). Trimming left V 5 bases short and J 4 bases short, with 15 bases between. The chain's CDR3 is CASSRAGADKNIQYF. The CDR3 nucleotides read TGTGCCAGCAGCCGCGCAGGAGCGGATAAAAACATTCAGTACTTC.

In its sample, this clone was seen a few times. The chain combines TRBV19 with TRBJ1-6; the D is unclear. Between the trimmed V and J ends, which lost 7 bases and 9 bases, there was a span of 13 bases. CDR3 length equals 13 residues. Germline values: CDR1 LNHDA, CDR2 SQIVND (reference sequence). CDR3 residues: CASKETEGSPLHF. CDR3 in DNA: TGTGCCAGTAAGGAGACTGAGGGTTCACCCCTCCACTTT.

The V call is TRBV19, the J call TRBJ1-5; D gene ambiguous. The germline CDR1 and CDR2 sequences are LNHDA and SQIVND (reference sequence). V lost 7 bases, J lost 3 bases, and 19 bases lay in between. This CDR3 comprises 16 residues. CDR3 sequence (DNA): TGTGCCAGTAATCCCCTGGCAGGCCTATCCAATCAGCCCCAGCATTTT. Translating it yields CASNPLAGLSNQPQHF. Full variable domain (rest looked up from reference TRBV19 and TRBJ1-5): DGGITQSPKYLFRKEGQNVTLSCEQNLNHDAMYWYRQDPGQGLRLIYYSQIVNDFQKGDIAEGYSVSREKKESFPLTVTSAQKNPTAFYLCASNPLAGLSNQPQHFGDGTRLSIL.

The chain uses TRBV19 and TRBJ1-3; D is possibly TRBD1 (6 bases). The V and J ends lost 3 bases and 4 bases respectively, with 10 bases between them. The CDR3 is made up of 14 amino acids. The V gene's germline CDR1 is LNHDA and CDR2 SQIVND (reference sequence). CDR3 coding DNA: TGTGCCAGTAGTATCAGGGGACCCGGAAACACCATATATTTT. It translates to CASSIRGPGNTIYF.

J is TRBJ2-5 and V is TRBV2; the D is unclear. The V end lost 8 bases, the J end lost 2 bases, and 6 bases lay between the germline ends. The CDR3 length is 11 residues. Germline V CDR1 and CDR2: SNHLY, FYNNEI. The CDR3 sequence: CASGVQETQYF. The CDR3 region has the DNA TGTGCCAGCGGGGTTCAAGAGACCCAGTACTTC.

The V call is TRBV7-9, the J call TRBJ2-5; D call uncertain. V was shortened by 2 bases and J by 7 bases, with 11 bases between the two germline ends. Germline values: CDR1 SEHNR, CDR2 FQNEAQ (reference sequence). The CDR3 sequence is 13 residues long. The DNA for the CDR3 is TGTGCCAGCAGCTTAAAAGGGAAGGGGACCCAGTACTTC. Its protein product is CASSLKGKGTQYF. The whole variable domain, remainder taken from reference TRBV7-9 and TRBJ2-5, is DTGVSQNPRHKITKRGQNVTFRCDPISEHNRLYWYRQTLGQGPEFLTYFQNEAQLEKSRLLSDRFSAERPKGSFSTLEIQRTEQGDSAMYLCASSLKGKGTQYFGPGTRLLVL.

The J gene is TRBJ1-2, the V gene TRBV1; the table's D call, TRBD1, has no DNA check behind it. TRBV1 is tagged as a pseudogene. The CDR3 has 15 residues. The CDR3 sequence: CTSSQRHLQGMSYTF. DNA of the CDR3: TGCACCAGCAGCCAGCGCCACCTCCAGGGGATGAGCTACACCTTC.

This rearrangement joins TRBV11-2 to TRBJ2-2; 11 bases map to TRBD1. CDR1 and CDR2 from the germline V gene are SGHAT and FQNNGV. The trim removed 3 bases at V and 5 bases at J, leaving 2 bases unmatched. The CDR3 has 15 residues. The CDR3 sequence is CASSLGTGGTGELFF. The CDR3 region has the DNA TGTGCCAGCAGCTTGGGGACAGGGGGGACCGGGGAGCTGTTTTTT.